A selection of T cell receptor beta chains follows, all from one sample in a study of OX40 agonist ivuxolimab in advanced cancers. The table came from immunoSEQ multiplex PCR; TCRdb's copy has only in-frame clones and leaves some out. The table records tens of thousands of clones, roughly 90% of them present only once. This specimen was CD4+ or CD8+ T cells sorted from blood, taken in a trial of the OX40 agonist ivuxolimab. All receptors come from an adult with an advanced solid tumor such as melanoma, head and neck, liver or kidney cancer. The CDR3 runs from the conserved cysteine through the conserved F or W. A D gene is named only where the DNA matches it firmly. Some rows mark clone size as missing; the rest say once, few, many or name a class of expanded clone.

NA	TRBJ1-1	15	TRBD1	TRBV7-2	CASSLGPGGVAEAFF	TGTGCCAGCAGCTTAGGTCCAGGGGGGGTGGCTGAAGCTTTCTTT
NA	TRBJ1-1	14	NA	TRBV7-3	CASSLMPENTEAFF	TGTGCCAGCAGCTTAATGCCCGAGAACACTGAAGCTTTCTTT
NA	TRBJ2-2	15	NA	TRBV2	CASSGAQVGTGELFF	TGTGCCAGCAGTGGGGCACAAGTAGGCACCGGGGAGCTGTTTTTT
NA	TRBJ2-5	17	TRBD2	TRBV10-3	CAIGWLAGGMVQETQYF	TGTGCCATCGGCTGGCTAGCGGGAGGCATGGTCCAAGAGACCCAGTACTTC
NA	TRBJ2-3	15	TRBD2	TRBV10-3	CAIRGAGGVADTQYF	TGTGCCATCAGGGGCGCGGGAGGAGTAGCAGATACGCAGTATTTT
NA	TRBJ2-7	14	TRBD2	TRBV18	CASSPSGIPGEQYF	TGTGCCAGCTCACCGAGCGGGATTCCGGGCGAGCAGTACTTC
NA	TRBJ2-7	15	NA	TRBV5-8	CASSLVVAGPYEQYF	TGTGCCAGCAGCTTGGTGGTAGCCGGGCCCTACGAGCAGTACTTC
NA	TRBJ2-1	15	NA	TRBV11-2	CASSLGASSYNEQFF	TGTGCCAGCAGCTTAGGGGCAAGCTCCTACAATGAGCAGTTCTTC
few	TRBJ2-5	14	NA	TRBV6-5	CASSYSASTGTQYF	TGTGCCAGCAGTTACTCCGCGTCTACAGGGACCCAGTACTTC
NA	TRBJ2-5	13	TRBD1	TRBV7-2	CASSSGTGKTQYF	TGTGCCAGCAGCTCCGGGACAGGAAAGACCCAGTACTTC
NA	TRBJ2-3	15	TRBD2	TRBV7-3	CASSLAGGDVDTQYF	TGTGCCAGCAGCTTAGCGGGAGGGGATGTGGATACGCAGTATTTT
NA	TRBJ1-5	15	NA	TRBV7-2	CASSLVSANNQPQHF	TGTGCCAGCAGCTTAGTCTCGGCCAACAATCAGCCCCAGCATTTT
NA	TRBJ1-5	13	NA	TRBV2	CASSQTRNQPQHF	TGTGCCAGCAGTCAGACAAGGAATCAGCCCCAGCATTTT
NA	TRBJ2-7	13	NA	TRBV5-6	CASSLLGFYEQYF	TGTGCCAGCAGCTTGTTGGGGTTCTACGAGCAGTACTTC
NA	TRBJ2-7	13	NA	TRBV7-2	CASSLGSNYEQYF	TGTGCCAGCAGCTTAGGGTCCAACTACGAGCAGTACTTC
NA	TRBJ2-7	11	NA	TRBV5-1	CASSSDYEQYF	TGCGCCAGCAGCTCAGATTACGAGCAGTACTTC
NA	TRBJ2-1	13	TRBD2	TRBV4-1	CASSQLAGGRQFF	TGCGCCAGCAGCCAGTTAGCGGGAGGTAGGCAGTTCTTC
NA	TRBJ2-7	10	NA	TRBV29-1	CSAAEDEQYF	TGCAGCGCCGCCGAGGACGAGCAGTACTTC
NA	TRBJ1-2	16	NA	TRBV11-3	CASSLEEIDLRDGYTF	TGTGCCAGCAGCTTAGAAGAAATCGACTTAAGGGATGGCTACACCTTC
NA	TRBJ2-1	12	NA	TRBV11-2	CASSLDRQYEFF	TGTGCCAGCAGCTTAGATCGACAGTATGAGTTCTTC
NA	TRBJ2-7	19	TRBD2	TRBV5-4	CASSLGQGLAGASGNEQYF	TGTGCCAGCAGCTTGGGCCAGGGGCTAGCGGGAGCATCGGGCAACGAGCAGTACTTC
NA	TRBJ2-7	13	NA	TRBV27	CASRRDSTYEQYF	TGTGCCAGCAGGCGGGACAGCACCTACGAGCAGTACTTC
NA	TRBJ2-7	13	NA	TRBV19	CASGRQGMGEQYF	TGTGCCAGCGGGAGACAGGGAATGGGCGAGCAGTACTTC
few	TRBJ1-1	14	NA	TRBV7-3	CASSLRSGGAEAFF	TGTGCCAGCAGCTTAAGATCCGGGGGGGCTGAAGCTTTCTTT
few	TRBJ2-1	14	TRBD2	TRBV7-2	CASTLSGSYNEQFF	TGTGCCAGCACCCTTAGCGGGAGTTACAATGAGCAGTTCTTC
NA	TRBJ2-2	15	NA	TRBV6-1	CASSLDAVYTGELFF	TGTGCCAGCAGTCTTGACGCGGTGTACACCGGGGAGCTGTTTTTT
NA	TRBJ2-1	14	NA	TRBV25-1	CASSGQVGYNEQFF	TGTGCCAGCAGTGGACAGGTGGGCTACAATGAGCAGTTCTTC
NA	TRBJ1-3	17	NA	TRBV5-1	CASSLVSGPTSGNTIYF	TGCGCCAGCAGCTTGGTCTCTGGGCCGACCTCTGGAAACACCATATATTTT
NA	TRBJ1-1	14	NA	TRBV4-3	CASSRTVRNTEAFF	TGCGCCAGCAGCCGGACAGTTAGGAACACTGAAGCTTTCTTT
once	TRBJ1-3	11	NA	TRBV28	CASSFGNTIYF	TGTGCCAGCAGCTTCGGAAACACCATATATTTT
NA	TRBJ1-2	13	TRBD1	TRBV6-6	CASSQGGVYGYTF	TGTGCCAGCAGTCAGGGGGGCGTCTATGGCTACACCTTC
NA	TRBJ2-3	14	NA	TRBV10-3	CATRGDRSTDTQYF	TGTGCCACCAGGGGCGACAGGAGCACAGATACGCAGTATTTT
once	TRBJ2-2	16	TRBD2	TRBV27	CASSHSGTSGSGELFF	TGTGCCAGCAGTCATTCCGGGACTAGCGGATCCGGGGAGCTGTTTTTT
NA	TRBJ2-7	14	TRBD2	TRBV9	CASSVLAGASEQYF	TGTGCCAGCAGCGTACTAGCGGGAGCGAGCGAGCAGTACTTC
NA	TRBJ2-7	16	TRBD1	TRBV7-2	CASSPPAGQGPYEQYF	TGTGCCAGCAGCCCCCCGGCGGGACAGGGTCCCTACGAGCAGTACTTC
NA	TRBJ2-3	18	NA	TRBV21-1	CASSKRAMWREYEDTQYF	TGTGCCAGCAGCAAACGTGCGATGTGGCGGGAATACGAAGATACGCAGTATTTT
once	TRBJ1-3	13	TRBD1	TRBV9	CASSQGQRDTIYF	TGTGCCAGCAGCCAGGGACAGCGAGACACCATATATTTT
NA	TRBJ1-4	14	TRBD1	TRBV7-9	CASSFRQGNEKLFF	TGTGCCAGCAGCTTCAGACAGGGAAATGAAAAACTGTTTTTT
NA	TRBJ2-3	15	NA	TRBV7-2	CASTRDSRPTDTQYF	TGTGCCAGCACCAGAGATTCCAGACCCACAGATACGCAGTATTTT
NA	TRBJ1-4	15	NA	TRBV7-9	CASSFASGSGEKLFF	TGTGCCAGCAGCTTTGCCAGCGGCAGTGGTGAAAAACTGTTTTTT
NA	TRBJ2-1	12	TRBD2	TRBV2	CAGGGLYNEQFF	TGTGCCGGGGGGGGACTCTACAATGAGCAGTTCTTC
NA	TRBJ2-1	15	NA	TRBV19	CASSIGGQTYNEQFF	TGTGCCAGTAGTATCGGAGGACAAACGTACAATGAGCAGTTCTTC
NA	TRBJ2-4	13	NA	TRBV7-3	CASSFSAKNIQYF	TGTGCCAGCAGCTTCTCCGCCAAAAACATTCAGTACTTC
NA	TRBJ1-1	13	NA	TRBV27	CASSSNRPAEAFF	TGTGCCAGCAGTTCTAACAGACCCGCTGAAGCTTTCTTT
NA	TRBJ1-3	15	NA	TRBV6-5	CASSYGGTSGNTIYF	TGTGCCAGCAGTTACGGGGGAACATCTGGAAACACCATATATTTT
NA	TRBJ2-3	15	NA	TRBV9	CASSVAPSSTDTQYF	TGTGCCAGCAGCGTAGCTCCTTCTAGCACAGATACGCAGTATTTT
NA	TRBJ2-1	13	NA	TRBV6-1	CASSGDTYNEQFF	TGTGCCAGCAGTGGTGACACCTACAATGAGCAGTTCTTC
NA	TRBJ1-4	18	NA	TRBV4-2	CASSQDLRSWSTNEKLFF	TGTGCCAGCAGCCAAGATCTAAGGAGTTGGTCAACTAATGAAAAACTGTTTTTT
NA	TRBJ2-7	11	NA	TRBV7-9	CASSLNRRWDF	TGTGCCAGCAGCCTCAACCGGAGGTGGGACTTC
NA	TRBJ2-1	14	NA	TRBV11-2	CASSLLAFYNEQFF	TGTGCCAGCAGCTTACTAGCTTTCTACAATGAGCAGTTCTTC
NA	TRBJ2-5	19	NA	TRBV7-5	CARSSVGGAGIVCQETQYF	TGTGCCAGAAGCTCCGTCGGGGGCGCGGGGATAGTATGCCAAGAGACCCAGTACTTC
NA	TRBJ1-2	14	NA	TRBV2	CASSSRPRDNGYTF	TGTGCCAGCAGTTCCCGCCCCAGGGACAATGGCTACACCTTC
NA	TRBJ1-6	18	TRBD1	TRBV30	CAWSSGVYRGVHNSPLHF	TGTGCCTGGAGTTCTGGCGTGTACAGGGGAGTCCATAATTCACCCCTCCACTTT
NA	TRBJ1-2	14	TRBD1	TRBV6-6	CASSTSRDRAFHTF	TGTGCCAGCAGTACATCAAGGGACAGGGCATTTCATACCTTC
NA	TRBJ1-2	15	NA	TRBV19	CASSIENTGLDGYTF	TGTGCCAGTAGTATAGAAAACACAGGGTTGGATGGCTACACCTTC
NA	TRBJ2-1	11	NA	TRBV11-1	CASSRGNEQFF	TGTGCCAGCAGCAGGGGAAATGAGCAGTTCTTC